The 21 T cell receptor beta chains reported below all come from one sample, sequenced in a study of vaccination and CD4 T cells after COVID-19. Once obtained from cultured CD4+ T cells, the DNA was sequenced using the Oncomine TCR Beta short-read assay. One entry per CDR3 protein, called by TCRdb with MiXCR from the PCR reads. The repertoire holds over 10,000 distinct CDR3 sequences, under 55% seen once, with 7.8% in the top ten. Their cognate antigens are unknown. Treatment defined: approximately 9-day PBMC culture with coronavirus spike peptide pools or control peptides (ViraFEST assay). Sequenced here: CD4+ T cells from blood, cultured in vitro, sampled after SARS-CoV-2 vaccination. The receptors originated from a human donor who had recovered from COVID-19.

V usage is TRBV5-3 and J usage is TRBJ1-4, with 9 bases matching TRBD1. TRBV5-3 is treated as an ORF (open reading frame) with a function not yet certain. J lost 4 bases, V lost 2 bases, and 6 bases had no gene match. The CDR3 is 16 residues long. This CDR3 reads CARSLTGTGRNEKLFF. The DNA of the CDR3 is TGTGCCAGAAGCTTAACCGGGACAGGGCGTAATGAAAAACTGTTTTTT.

The chain combines TRBV6-1 with TRBJ2-4; D might be TRBD1 (6 bases). CDR1 is MNHNS, CDR2 SASEGT, per germline. V lost 6 bases to trimming and J lost 7 bases, with 13 bases between them. CDR3 length: 13 amino acids. The CDR3 DNA follows: TGTGCCAGCAGACTAGACAGGTGGAACATTCAGTACTTC. Protein sequence: CASRLDRWNIQYF.

J is TRBJ2-7 and V is TRBV19, with 9 bases identical to TRBD1. CDR1 and CDR2 from the germline V gene are LNHDA and SQIVND (reference sequence). The CDR3 extends over 13 amino acids. J was trimmed by 5 bases and V by 3 bases; bases with no gene match: 2. CDR3 nucleotides: TGTGCCAGTAGTATGGGACAGGGAGACGAGCAGTACTTC. It is translated as CASSMGQGDEQYF.

The chain couples TRBV4-2 to TRBJ2-7; maybe TRBD2 (6 bases). Trimming removed 0 bases from V and 3 bases from J, with 6 bases in between. From germline, CDR1 is LGHNA and CDR2 YNFKEQ. The CDR3 spans 13 residues. The CDR3: CASSQEGLYEQYF. In nucleotides, the CDR3 is TGTGCCAGCAGCCAAGAGGGACTCTACGAGCAGTACTTC.

The V and J genes are TRBV19 and TRBJ2-1; D perhaps matches TRBD1 (5 bases). The germline CDR1 and CDR2 sequences are LNHDA and SQIVND (reference sequence). CDR3 length: 13 residues. The V and J ends lost 6 bases and 12 bases respectively, with 18 bases between them. This CDR3 reads CASSPATVRGQFF. The CDR3 DNA reads as TGTGCCAGTAGCCCTGCGACCGTAAGGGGGCAGTTCTTC.

The chain uses TRBV20-1 and TRBJ2-5; 12 nucleotides match TRBD2. The CDR3 is 13 amino acids. The junction had 2 bases not matched to a gene; V was cut back by 4 bases and J by 5 bases. Germline lookup yields CDR1 DFQATT and CDR2 SNEGSKA (reference sequence). In DNA, the CDR3 is TGCAGTGCTAAGACTAGCGGGAGCGAGACCCAGTACTTC. This codes for CSAKTSGSETQYF.

The V and J genes are TRBV27 and TRBJ1-5; D remains ambiguous. CDR1 and CDR2 from the germline V gene are MNHEY and SMNVEV (reference sequence). The CDR3 runs to 12 residues. Trimming removed 4 bases at V and 7 bases at J, with 8 bases between. The CDR3 loop is CASSSPPQPQHF. The CDR3 DNA follows: TGTGCCAGCAGTTCACCTCCGCAGCCCCAGCATTTT.

The V and J genes are TRBV4-1 and TRBJ2-3, with TRBD2 matching over 8 bases. This CDR3 has 18 residues. V shed 1 base, J shed 2 bases, and the junction held 11 bases outside the gene matches. CDR1 and CDR2 from the germline V gene are MGHRA and YSYEKL. The CDR3 DNA reads TGCGCCAGCAGCCAAGTGGTTCTAGCGGGTACCTACACAGATACGCAGTATTTT. Translation: CASSQVVLAGTYTDTQYF.

The genes are TRBV11-2 and TRBJ2-2; D is perhaps TRBD1 (6 bases). Germline values: CDR1 SGHAT, CDR2 FQNNGV. V was pared by 2 bases and J by 5 bases, with 15 bases between. The CDR3 runs 16 residues. The chain's CDR3 is CASSLKGPTGTGELFF. In DNA form, the CDR3 reads TGTGCCAGCAGCTTAAAGGGGCCTACAGGGACCGGGGAGCTGTTTTTT.

This rearrangement joins TRBV20-1 to TRBJ2-1, with 9 nucleotides matching TRBD2. CDR1 is DFQATT and CDR2 is SNEGSKA in the germline V gene (reference sequence). This CDR3 contains 15 residues. Trimming cost V 4 bases and J 7 bases; bases outside gene matches: 11. CDR3 in amino acids: CSATKRASGKNEQFF. In DNA form, the CDR3 reads TGCAGTGCTACAAAACGGGCTAGCGGGAAGAATGAGCAGTTCTTC.

The count of this clonotype is one. This chain uses TRBV28 with TRBJ1-5; D is unclear. Germline lookup yields CDR1 MDHEN and CDR2 SYDVKM. V was trimmed by 6 bases and J by 0 bases, leaving 9 bases between them. CDR3 length: 14 amino acids. The CDR3 loop is CASRGPYSNQPQHF. In DNA, the CDR3 is TGTGCCAGCAGGGGCCCGTATAGCAATCAGCCCCAGCATTTT.

This clonotype showed up just once. The chain carries TRBV19 and TRBJ2-7; 11 bases fit TRBD2. The CDR3 is 17 amino acids. Germline lookup yields CDR1 LNHDA and CDR2 SQIVND (reference sequence). The V gene end was trimmed by 5 bases and the J gene end by 6 bases; junction bases not matched to a gene: 15. CDR3 DNA: TGTGCCAGTAGTGGGACTAGCGGAACCTTAATCGGTCCCGAGCAGTACTTC. This encodes CASSGTSGTLIGPEQYF.

The rearrangement links TRBV11-2 to TRBJ1-1, with D perhaps matching TRBD1 (5 bases). Trimming stripped 5 bases from V and 1 base from J, with 11 bases between. The length of the CDR3 is 14 residues. Looked up from germline, CDR1 is SGHAT and CDR2 is FQNNGV. This CDR3 is CASSPPGGNTEAFF. The CDR3 DNA sequence: TGTGCCAGCAGCCCACCTGGGGGGAACACTGAAGCTTTCTTT.

This clonotype was detected a few times. V gene TRBV29-1 combines with J gene TRBJ2-3; the match to TRBD2 covers 9 bases. CDR3 size: 13 residues. The germline CDR1 and CDR2 sequences are SQVTM and ANQGSEA. Trimming at V came to 6 bases and at J to 4 bases, leaving 5 bases not matched to a gene. In DNA form, the CDR3 reads TGCAGCGTAAGATCTAGCGGGGCAGATACGCAGTATTTT. It is translated as CSVRSSGADTQYF.

The gene calls are TRBV2 and TRBJ2-3; 9 bases match TRBD2. The germline CDR1 and CDR2 sequences are SNHLY and FYNNEI. The CDR3 is 18 residues long. J lost 0 bases, V lost 1 base, and 8 bases had no gene match. The CDR3 nucleotides read TGTGCCAGCAGTGAAGTAGGTCTAGCGGGGTCTAGCACAGATACGCAGTATTTT. This codes for CASSEVGLAGSSTDTQYF.

The chain is built from TRBV6-2 or TRBV6-3 and TRBJ1-1, with 9 bases matching TRBD1. Germline CDR1 reads MNHEY; CDR2 reads SVGEGT. The CDR3 totals 14 residues. The V gene end was trimmed by 6 bases and the J gene end by 1 base; junction bases not matched to a gene: 3. CDR3 amino acids: CASSSGQGNTEAFF. CDR3 DNA sequence: TGTGCCAGCAGCTCGGGACAGGGGAACACTGAAGCTTTCTTT.

Of note for this clonotype: At one boundary the junction diverges from the germline segment, which might be a read error. V usage is TRBV12-3 or TRBV12-4 and J usage is TRBJ2-1; possible D gene TRBD1, 5 bases. The CDR3 spans 13 residues. The CDR3 DNA reads TGTGCCAGCACGGCCAGGGCGAAGCCTGAGGAGTTCTTC. This codes for CASTARAKPEEFF.

The CDR3: CASGPRDRDSGTQYF. In nucleotides, the CDR3 is TGCGCCAGCGGTCCCCGGGACAGAGATTCGGGGACCCAGTACTTC. The V gene is TRBV4-1, the J gene TRBJ2-5, with TRBD1 matching 7 bases. Germline-derived CDR1 and CDR2 are MGHRA and YSYEKL. The CDR3 length is 15 residues. The junction had 16 bases not matched to a gene; V was cut back by 8 bases and J by 7 bases.

The V gene is TRBV19, the J gene TRBJ1-5; D uncertain. The CDR3 runs to 15 residues. V lost 3 bases and J lost 0, with 9 bases in between. Germline CDR1 and CDR2: LNHDA and SQIVND (reference sequence). This CDR3 reads CASSIGSNSNQPQHF. The CDR3 coding sequence is TGTGCCAGTAGTATCGGCAGTAATAGCAATCAGCCCCAGCATTTT.

This clonotype was found a few times. The J gene is TRBJ2-7, the V gene TRBV2, with a tentative D call TRBD2 (6 bases). The CDR3 extends over 13 amino acids. The V end lost 1 base, the J end lost 7 bases, and 11 bases lay between the germline ends. Germline assignment: CDR1 SNHLY and CDR2 FYNNEI. The CDR3 loop is CASSEGGNFEQYF. CDR3 coding DNA: TGTGCCAGCAGTGAAGGCGGGAACTTTGAGCAGTACTTC.

The V and J genes are TRBV20-1 and TRBJ2-1, with 7 bases identical to TRBD2. This CDR3 comprises 16 residues. The J segment lost 3 bases and the V segment lost 8 bases, leaving 16 bases of the junction unmatched. Germline-derived CDR1 and CDR2 are DFQATT and SNEGSKA (reference sequence). CDR3 nucleotide sequence: TGCAGTTATGGGCGGGAGCAACCTTTTCTCTACAATGAGCAGTTCTTC. Residues: CSYGREQPFLYNEQFF.